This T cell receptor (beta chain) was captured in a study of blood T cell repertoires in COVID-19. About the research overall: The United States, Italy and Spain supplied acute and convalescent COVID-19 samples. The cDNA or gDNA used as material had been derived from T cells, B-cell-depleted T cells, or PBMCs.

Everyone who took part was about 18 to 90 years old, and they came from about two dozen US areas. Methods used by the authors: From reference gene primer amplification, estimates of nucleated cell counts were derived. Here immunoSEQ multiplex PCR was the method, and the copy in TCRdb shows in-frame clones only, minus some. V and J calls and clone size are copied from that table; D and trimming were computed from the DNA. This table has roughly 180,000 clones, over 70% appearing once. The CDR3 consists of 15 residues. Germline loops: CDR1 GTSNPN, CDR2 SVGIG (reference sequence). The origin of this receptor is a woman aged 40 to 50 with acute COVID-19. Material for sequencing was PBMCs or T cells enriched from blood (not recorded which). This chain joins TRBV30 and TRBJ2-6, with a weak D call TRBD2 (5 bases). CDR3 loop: CASAGDIPGANVLTF. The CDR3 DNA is TGTGCTTCCGCGGGTGACATTCCTGGGGCCAACGTCCTGACTTTC.